Sequencing of this T cell receptor beta chain was carried out in a study of T cells in Graves' hyperthyroidism and ophthalmopathy. Germline assignment: CDR1 SGHRS and CDR2 YFSETQ. The CDR3 is made up of 15 amino acids. Unmatched junction bases numbered 5, after V lost 4 bases and J lost 3 bases. TCR beta CDR3 region amplification was performed from RNA transcripts. When the TCR CDR3 underwent first-round RT-PCR, the HTBI primer set was used. TCRdb processed the multiplex PCR reads anew with MiXCR; each CDR3 protein has one entry. The sample lists 450,000 to 650,000 distinct CDR3 sequences; 14% were seen once.

The V call is TRBV5-1, the J call TRBJ2-7; TRBD1 matches at 12 bases. The sequence came from a woman under 30 with Graves' ophthalmopathy. The sequenced material came from blood. The CDR3 DNA follows: TGCGCCAGCAGCCCGGGACAGGGGGCGGTCTACGAGCAGTACTTC. This gives the protein CASSPGQGAVYEQYF.